The entry below describes one T cell receptor beta chain. The sample is drawn from a study of OX40 agonist ivuxolimab in advanced cancers. Profiled with immunoSEQ multiplex PCR; TCRdb holds only in-frame clones, not every one. Altogether around 60,000 clones are present, about 82% being singletons, with the ten largest covering roughly 2.1%. The germline V gene encodes CDR1 LNHDA and CDR2 SQIVND (reference sequence). Trimming cost V 5 bases and J 1 base, with 5 bases left between them. This CDR3 has 12 amino acids. Specimen: CD4+ or CD8+ T cells sorted from blood, collected in a trial of the OX40 agonist ivuxolimab. The V call is TRBV19, the J call TRBJ1-1; TRBD1 is a possible D gene (5 bases). This clonotype was sampled from an adult with an advanced solid tumor such as melanoma, head and neck, liver or kidney cancer. CDR3 sequence reads: CASSDRNTEAFF. The CDR3 DNA is TGTGCCAGTAGTGACAGGAACACTGAAGCTTTCTTT.